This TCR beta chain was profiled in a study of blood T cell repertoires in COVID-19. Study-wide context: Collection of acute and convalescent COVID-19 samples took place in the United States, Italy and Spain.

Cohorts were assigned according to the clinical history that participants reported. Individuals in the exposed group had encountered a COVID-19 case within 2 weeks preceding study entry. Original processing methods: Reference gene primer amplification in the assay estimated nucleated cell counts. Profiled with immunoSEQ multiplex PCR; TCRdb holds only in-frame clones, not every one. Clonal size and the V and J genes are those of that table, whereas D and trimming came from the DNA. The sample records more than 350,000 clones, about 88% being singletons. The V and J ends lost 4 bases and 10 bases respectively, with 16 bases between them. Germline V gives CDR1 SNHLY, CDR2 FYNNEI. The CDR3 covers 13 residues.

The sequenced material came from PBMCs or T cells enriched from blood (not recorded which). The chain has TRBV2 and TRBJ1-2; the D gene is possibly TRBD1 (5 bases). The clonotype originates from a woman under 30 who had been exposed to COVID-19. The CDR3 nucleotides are TGTGCCAGCAGTGCCGCAGAACAGGCCTTCTACACCTTC. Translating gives CASSAAEQAFYTF. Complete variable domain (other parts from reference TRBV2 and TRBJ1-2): EPEVTQTPSHQVTQMGQEVILRCVPISNHLYFYWYRQILGQKVEFLVSFYNNEISEKSEIFDDQFSVERPDGSNFTLKIRSTKLEDSAMYFCASSAAEQAFYTFGSGTRLTVV.